This T cell receptor beta chain was identified during a study of shared clonotypes between healthy human individuals. Study-wide results and caveats: Sharing across four donors was highest in naive CD4 (about 5%) and lowest in memory CD8 (around 0.4%).

It was CD45RO-negative cells, positively selected for CCR7, that made up naive CD8 cells, with terminally differentiated effector memory CD45RA+ cells excluded. Those who donated were healthy HIV-negative adults, with no recent acute infections or vaccinations reported. Everyone who donated was a Caucasian adult who lived in Nashville, Tennessee. Replicate PCRs for sorted subsets used 200 to 250 ng DNA; this equaled tens of thousands of T cell genomes. Repertoires were generated with immunoSEQ multiplex PCR, while TCRdb's copy carries only in-frame clones and drops some. The sample records some 2 million clones, about 95% being singletons. As concerns this clone: Its antigen is not known.

The receptor comes from a man aged 18 to 30 in good health. What was sequenced was naive CD8+ T cells sorted from blood.

CDR3 protein: CASSAQGDEQFF. As DNA, the CDR3 is TGCGCCAGCAGCGCCCAGGGTGATGAGCAGTTCTTC. The chain carries TRBV4-1 and TRBJ2-1, with a possible D match to TRBD1 (5 bases). Per germline, CDR1 MGHRA and CDR2 YSYEKL. The CDR3 loop spans 12 amino acids. The V end was cut by 5 bases, the J end by 8 bases, with 10 bases between.